The 32 T cell receptor beta chains given below trace back to one sample, sequenced in a study of OX40 agonist ivuxolimab in advanced cancers. Sequenced by immunoSEQ multiplex PCR; TCRdb stores in-frame clones only, minus some. Altogether roughly 100,000 clones are present, roughly 84% being singletons, with the ten largest covering about 4.1%. Sample: CD4+ or CD8+ T cells sorted from blood, taken in a trial of the OX40 agonist ivuxolimab. The source of these receptors is an adult with an advanced solid tumor such as melanoma, head and neck, liver or kidney cancer.

This clone was found once. The J gene is TRBJ2-5, the V gene TRBV7-8; TRBD1 matches 7 bases. V was clipped by 5 bases and J by 9 bases; unmatched bases: 15. CDR1 SGHVS and CDR2 FQNEAQ come from the germline V gene. The CDR3 is 15 residues long. CDR3 nucleotides: TGTGCCAGCAGCACCGACAGGGATCCAGGGGAGCCCCAGTACTTC. This codes for CASSTDRDPGEPQYF.

This rearrangement joins TRBV7-3 to TRBJ2-1, with TRBD2 as a possible D gene (5 bases). CDR3 size: 15 residues. The germline V gene encodes CDR1 SGHTA and CDR2 FQGTGA. Between the trimmed V and J ends, which lost 2 bases and 5 bases, there was a span of 13 bases. Here the CDR3 DNA reads TGTGCCAGCAGCTTATTTCCGGGATTGGACAATGAGCAGTTCTTC. Translation: CASSLFPGLDNEQFF.

The V gene is TRBV28, the J gene TRBJ2-5, with no clear D. This CDR3 spans 15 amino acids. Germline CDR1 MDHEN, CDR2 SYDVKM. V lost 8 bases and J 2 bases, leaving 18 bases between the germline ends. The CDR3 DNA follows: TGTGCCAGCTCGTCAATAAGGTTCGGGCAAGAGACCCAGTACTTC. Translating it yields CASSSIRFGQETQYF. The entire variable domain, with the rest obtained from reference TRBV28 and TRBJ2-5, is as follows: DVKVTQSSRYLVKRTGEKVFLECVQDMDHENMFWYRQDPGLGLRLIYFSYDVKMKEKGDIPEGYSVSREKKERFSLILESASTNQTSMYLCASSSIRFGQETQYFGPGTRLLVL.

The V gene is TRBV6-5, the J gene TRBJ2-1; D is possibly TRBD1 (6 bases). Germline V gene data show CDR1 as MNHEY and CDR2 as SVGAGI. V was clipped by 4 bases and J by 10 bases, with 23 bases between them. The CDR3 runs 16 residues. The CDR3 bases are TGTGCCAGCAGTTTACAGGGTAATGTCCTGGATCGCGAGCAGTTCTTC. Protein: CASSLQGNVLDREQFF.

The J gene is TRBJ2-3, the V gene TRBV6-1; TRBD2 might be the D (5 bases). CDR3 length: 14 residues. The germline gives CDR1 MNHNS, CDR2 SASEGT. Trimming stripped 6 bases from V and 0 bases from J, with 10 bases between. CDR3 loop: CASSFRTSTDTQYF. Here the CDR3 DNA reads TGTGCCAGCAGCTTTCGGACTAGCACAGATACGCAGTATTTT.

The rearrangement links TRBV18 to TRBJ1-1; D uncertain. The CDR3 loop spans 14 amino acids. Germline values: CDR1 KGHSH, CDR2 LQKENI. Trimming pared 3 bases from V and 1 base from J, leaving 9 bases between. The CDR3 sequence: CASSPFAENTEAFF. CDR3 sequence (DNA): TGTGCCAGCTCACCTTTTGCCGAGAACACTGAAGCTTTCTTT.

The rearrangement uses TRBV10-2 and TRBJ2-5; 12 bases line up with TRBD2. The V gene end was trimmed by 6 bases and the J gene end by 5 bases; junction bases not matched to a gene: 7. Germline loops: CDR1 WSHSY, CDR2 SAAADI. The CDR3 is 15 residues long. Here the CDR3 DNA reads TGCGCCAGCAGCCCACTAGCGGGAGGTGTGGAGACCCAGTACTTC. Its protein product is CASSPLAGGVETQYF.

V usage is TRBV27 and J usage is TRBJ2-3, with 15 bases identical to TRBD2. The CDR3 runs 17 residues. Germline CDR1 is MNHEY and CDR2 is SMNVEV (reference sequence). Trimming at V came to 5 bases and at J to 5 bases, leaving 8 bases not matched to a gene. This chain's CDR3 is CASSDGLAGGPKDTQYF. In nucleotides, the CDR3 is TGTGCCAGCAGTGACGGACTAGCGGGAGGGCCGAAAGATACGCAGTATTTT.

This chain uses TRBV2 with TRBJ2-3; 10 bases align to TRBD2. CDR3 length equals 15 residues. J lost 2 bases, V lost 7 bases, and 6 bases had no gene match. Germline V CDR1 and CDR2: SNHLY, FYNNEI. Written as DNA, the CDR3 is TGTGCCAGCACCGGACTAGCGGAAAACACAGATACGCAGTATTTT. Amino acids: CASTGLAENTDTQYF.

The chain carries TRBV14 and TRBJ1-3; TRBD1 agrees at 7 bases. In germline, CDR1 is SGHDN, CDR2 FVKESK. CDR3 length equals 18 residues. V gave up 0 bases and J gave up 0 bases; unmatched junction bases: 8. The CDR3 region is CASSQDFSQGNSGNTIYF. CDR3 DNA: TGTGCCAGCAGCCAAGATTTCTCACAGGGGAACTCTGGAAACACCATATATTTT.

V gene TRBV11-3 combines with J gene TRBJ2-1; tentative D call: TRBD2 (6 bases). Per the germline V gene, CDR1 is SGHNT and CDR2 is YENEEA. V lost 5 bases to trimming and J lost 9 bases, with 11 bases between them. The CDR3 is 12 residues long. The chain's CDR3 is CASSDPGSEQFF. The CDR3 DNA reads TGTGCCAGCAGCGACCCCGGGAGTGAGCAGTTCTTC.

In this sample, this clone turned up once. The chain is built from TRBV7-9 and TRBJ1-2; the match to TRBD1 covers 9 bases. The CDR3 length is 15 residues. J gave up 6 bases and V 5 bases, and 10 bases lay outside the gene matches. The V gene's germline CDR1 is SEHNR and CDR2 FQNEAQ (reference sequence). The CDR3 is CASSPGQGPRDGYTF. CDR3 in DNA: TGTGCCAGCAGCCCGGGACAGGGACCTCGGGATGGCTACACCTTC.

The chain uses TRBV5-1 and TRBJ2-7; 8 bases agree with TRBD2. The germline CDR1 and CDR2 sequences are SGHRS and YFSETQ. This CDR3 comprises 17 residues. J lost 2 bases, V lost 4 bases, and 14 bases had no gene match. The CDR3 nucleotides read TGCGCCAGCAGCGGGGGACCTTTGGGCGGGAGGCCCTACGAGCAGTACTTC. It specifies CASSGGPLGGRPYEQYF.

The table lists this clone with a few counts. Germline is not matched at one junction end, which may reflect a read error. This chain links TRBV19 with TRBJ2-1; the D is unclear. The CDR3 runs to 11 residues. Germline V CDR1 and CDR2: LNHDA, SQIVND (reference sequence). Here the CDR3 DNA reads TGTGCCAGTCCAGAGAACAGTGGATCCATCTTC. Amino acids: CASPENSGSIF.

The DNA for the CDR3 is TGTGCCAGTACGCCGACAGGGGAAGAGCAGTTCTTC. Encoded protein: CASTPTGEEQFF. The V and J genes are TRBV19 and TRBJ2-1, with 8 bases lining up with TRBD1. V trimming: 7 bases; J trimming: 10 bases; junction bases outside the gene matches: 6. This CDR3 has 12 amino acids. Germline lookup yields CDR1 LNHDA and CDR2 SQIVND (reference sequence).

This clone was observed a handful of times. The chain joins TRBV6-4 to TRBJ2-1; 12 nucleotides line up with TRBD2. After removal of 8 bases from V and 11 bases from J, the junction contained 10 bases not matched to a gene. CDR1 is MRHNA and CDR2 is SNTAGT in the germline V gene. The CDR3 contains 14 residues. DNA for the CDR3: TGTGCCAGCCAGCCGGCTAGCGGGAGGGGTCAGCAGTTCTTC. The encoded protein is CASQPASGRGQQFF.

This clone was recorded a few times. The chain joins TRBV6-5 to TRBJ2-7; 10 nucleotides align to TRBD1. V gave up 6 bases and J gave up 2 bases; unmatched junction bases: 7. Germline-derived CDR1 and CDR2 are MNHEY and SVGAGI. CDR3 length equals 15 residues. The CDR3 spells CASRQGQGGAYEQYF. The CDR3 nucleotides read TGTGCCAGCAGACAAGGACAGGGGGGCGCCTACGAGCAGTACTTC.

V usage is TRBV28 and J usage is TRBJ2-5, with 7 bases fitting TRBD1. TRBJ2-7 matches the DNA end more closely, so the J call is doubtful. Germline assignment: CDR1 MDHEN and CDR2 SYDVKM. The CDR3 loop spans 17 amino acids. This CDR3 reads CASSLQGITEPTYEQYF. The CDR3, as DNA: TGTGCCAGCAGCTTACAGGGGATTACGGAACCGACCTACGAGCAGTACTTC.

The chain carries TRBV2 and TRBJ2-7, with D possibly called TRBD1 or TRBD2 (5 bases each). The germline V and J ends were trimmed by 2 bases and 2 bases, with 10 bases remaining between them. The germline gives CDR1 SNHLY, CDR2 FYNNEI. CDR3 size: 14 residues. The chain's CDR3 is CASSERRDAYEQYF. As DNA, the CDR3 is TGTGCCAGCAGTGAACGTAGGGACGCCTACGAGCAGTACTTC.

In this sample, this clone turned up once. This sequence joins TRBV23-1 and TRBJ2-5; 7 nucleotides align to TRBD2. TRBV23-1 belongs to the ORF category, with a function that is uncertain. The CDR3 covers 17 residues. V was pared by 6 bases and J by 1 base, with 14 bases of the junction left unmatched. CDR3 bases: TGCGCCAGCAGACCCCCGACTGGGGGAGGGCCCCAAGAGACCCAGTACTTC. It translates to CASRPPTGGGPQETQYF.

CDR3 sequence: CASSPTNYEQYF. Here the CDR3 DNA reads TGTGCCAGCAGCCCGACTAACTACGAGCAGTACTTC. The chain recombines TRBV7-9 with TRBJ2-7; D perhaps matches TRBD2 (5 bases). There are 12 residues in the CDR3. V was clipped by 5 bases and J by 3 bases, with 8 bases between them. The germline CDR1 and CDR2 sequences are SEHNR and FQNEAQ (reference sequence).

The V call is TRBV12-5, the J call TRBJ2-5, with D possibly TRBD2 on 5 matching bases. The V gene lost 0 bases and the J gene lost 5 bases, with 16 bases spanning the gap. This CDR3 is 16 amino acids long. The germline V gene has CDR1 LGHNT and CDR2 FRNRAP. The CDR3 reads CASGLVIGSRRETQYF. The CDR3 DNA follows: TGTGCTAGTGGTTTGGTAATAGGGAGCCGGAGGGAGACCCAGTACTTC.

V is TRBV14 and J is TRBJ2-7, with D tentatively TRBD1 (5 bases). Trimming cost V 4 bases and J 0 bases, with 10 bases left between them. This CDR3 spans 14 amino acids. The germline gives CDR1 SGHDN, CDR2 FVKESK. The CDR3 DNA reads TGTGCCAGCAGCCGGACACTGAGCTCCTACGAGCAGTACTTC. Amino acid sequence: CASSRTLSSYEQYF.

The chain is built from TRBV9 and TRBJ2-5; no clear D. Germline assignment: CDR1 SGDLS and CDR2 YYNGEE. Trimming removed 4 bases at V and 0 bases at J, with 7 bases between. The CDR3 is 13 residues long. CDR3 protein: CASSPTNQETQYF. DNA of the CDR3: TGTGCCAGCAGCCCCACCAACCAAGAGACCCAGTACTTC.

The chain couples TRBV28 to TRBJ1-1; possibly TRBD1 for D (6 bases). V lost 5 bases, J lost 7 bases, and 23 bases lay in between. Germline loops: CDR1 MDHEN, CDR2 SYDVKM. The length of the CDR3 is 16 residues. The CDR3 DNA sequence: TGTGCCAGCAGTGGGAGGATGGGGGCGGACGCCGTTGAAGCTTTCTTT. This sequence encodes CASSGRMGADAVEAFF.

The DNA for the CDR3 is TGTGCCAGCAGGGACGCTGGGGGGGTTGGGGACGAGCAGTACTTC. This gives the protein CASRDAGGVGDEQYF. The J gene is TRBJ2-7, the V gene TRBV7-2; TRBD2 agrees at 7 bases. After removal of 6 bases from V and 5 bases from J, the junction contained 13 bases not matched to a gene. Germline V gene data show CDR1 as SGHTA and CDR2 as FQGNSA. The CDR3 is made up of 15 amino acids.

The genes are TRBV19 and TRBJ2-1; D tentatively reads TRBD1 or TRBD2 (5 bases each). CDR3 length: 14 amino acids. The V gene lost 5 bases and the J gene lost 6 bases, with 14 bases spanning the gap. The germline CDR1 and CDR2 sequences are LNHDA and SQIVND (reference sequence). The DNA of the CDR3 is TGTGCCAGTAGTCCAGCCGAGGGGAGCAATGAGCAGTTCTTC. Translation: CASSPAEGSNEQFF.

V is TRBV28 and J is TRBJ2-7; D may be TRBD2 (5 bases). V was clipped by 4 bases and J by 7 bases, with 17 bases between them. The CDR3 totals 14 residues. The germline V gene encodes CDR1 MDHEN and CDR2 SYDVKM. CDR3: CASSSPHPGVEQYF. CDR3 nucleotides: TGTGCCAGCAGTTCCCCCCACCCCGGGGTAGAGCAGTACTTC. The full variable domain, its missing parts supplied by reference TRBV28 and TRBJ2-7, is DVKVTQSSRYLVKRTGEKVFLECVQDMDHENMFWYRQDPGLGLRLIYFSYDVKMKEKGDIPEGYSVSREKKERFSLILESASTNQTSMYLCASSSPHPGVEQYFGPGTRLTVT.

The rearrangement joins TRBV5-1 to TRBJ2-1; TRBD2 matches 7 bases. From germline, CDR1 is SGHRS and CDR2 YFSETQ. V lost 2 bases to trimming and J lost 2 bases; unmatched junction nucleotides: 4. The CDR3 spans 15 residues. This chain's CDR3 is CASSLAGLTYNEQFF. CDR3 sequence (DNA): TGCGCCAGCAGCTTAGCGGGATTGACCTACAATGAGCAGTTCTTC. The complete variable domain, with remaining parts taken from reference TRBV5-1 and TRBJ2-1, reads KAGVTQTPRYLIKTRGQQVTLSCSPISGHRSVSWYQQTPGQGLQFLFEYFSETQRNKGNFPGRFSGRQFSNSRSEMNVSTLELGDSALYLCASSLAGLTYNEQFFGPGTRLTVL.

The chain carries TRBV9 and TRBJ2-1, with 9 bases aligning to TRBD2. Germline V CDR1 and CDR2: SGDLS, YYNGEE. This CDR3 contains 18 residues. V shed 4 bases and J 5 bases; nucleotides not matched to a gene: 16. The CDR3 DNA reads as TGTGCCAGCAGCCCCGGGGCAGGCCTAGCGGGACCAAACAATGAGCAGTTCTTC. This codes for CASSPGAGLAGPNNEQFF.

The V and J genes are TRBV5-4 and TRBJ2-3; 11 bases align to TRBD2. Losses at the gene ends were 0 bases for V and 5 bases for J; bases not matched to a gene: 2. The CDR3 is 15 residues long. Germline V gene lookup returns CDR1 SGHNT and CDR2 YYREEE (reference sequence). CDR3 amino acids: CASSLDGLAGDTQYF. CDR3 DNA sequence: TGTGCCAGCAGCTTGGACGGACTAGCGGGAGATACGCAGTATTTT.

The genes are TRBV28 and TRBJ2-7, with D perhaps TRBD2 (7 bases). The ends were cut back, 3 bases at V and 2 bases at J, with 17 bases in the middle. Germline V gene data show CDR1 as MDHEN and CDR2 as SYDVKM. The length of the CDR3 is 16 residues. CDR3 residues: CASSLGARGLTYEQYF. The CDR3 coding sequence is TGTGCCAGCAGTTTGGGGGCGCGGGGGTTGACCTACGAGCAGTACTTC.